These 10 T cell receptor beta chains were sequenced from one sample in a study of T cell responses to AZD1222 COVID-19 vaccine. This table comes from immunoSEQ multiplex PCR, and its TCRdb copy is limited to in-frame clones, with some not included. The sample has 250,000 to 300,000 clones; almost 95% are singletons. Sequences were derived from peripheral blood, sampled 28 days after the second AZD1222 dose. The receptors shown here come from an adult who received the AZD1222 COVID-19 vaccine.

The chain recombines TRBV6-2 or TRBV6-3 with TRBJ2-7; 9 positions match TRBD2. The CDR3 runs to 16 residues. V shed 0 bases and J 1 base; nucleotides not matched to a gene: 4. CDR1 and CDR2 (germline): MNHEY, SVGEGT. The CDR3: CASSYSRLAGSYEQYF. DNA for the CDR3: TGTGCCAGCAGTTACTCGAGGCTAGCGGGGTCCTACGAGCAGTACTTC.

This chain uses TRBV7-9 with TRBJ1-2, with 7 positions matching TRBD1. CDR3 length: 11 residues. From germline, CDR1 is SEHNR and CDR2 FQNEAQ (reference sequence). Germline trimming cut 5 bases from V and 10 bases from J; bases unmatched to any gene: 4. As DNA, the CDR3 is TGTGCCAGCAGCCGGGACAGTTTCTACACCTTC. Protein product: CASSRDSFYTF. Full variable domain (remainder filled in from reference TRBV7-9 and TRBJ1-2): DTGVSQNPRHKITKRGQNVTFRCDPISEHNRLYWYRQTLGQGPEFLTYFQNEAQLEKSRLLSDRFSAERPKGSFSTLEIQRTEQGDSAMYLCASSRDSFYTFGSGTRLTVV.

The V call is TRBV18, the J call TRBJ1-2; D is ambiguous. V lost 5 bases to trimming and J lost 7 bases, with 11 bases between them. Germline V CDR1 and CDR2: KGHSH, LQKENI. The CDR3 length is 12 residues. The chain's CDR3 is CASSEPTVGYTF. The CDR3 nucleotides are TGTGCCAGCTCAGAACCTACGGTTGGCTACACCTTC.

Here the CDR3 reads CASTQRSSGANVLTF. CDR3 DNA: TGTGCCAGCACCCAAAGGAGCTCTGGGGCCAACGTCCTGACTTTC. The rearrangement links TRBV2 to TRBJ2-6; D ambiguous. Germline V lookup: CDR1 SNHLY, CDR2 FYNNEI. The V gene lost 7 bases and the J gene lost 0 bases, with 10 bases spanning the gap. The CDR3 sequence is 15 residues long.

The chain employs TRBV28 and TRBJ1-5, with D maybe TRBD1 (6 bases). The CDR3 contains 13 residues. Trimming cost V 5 bases and J 4 bases, with 9 bases left between them. Germline-derived CDR1 and CDR2 are MDHEN and SYDVKM. CDR3 residues: CASSTGINQPQHF. The CDR3 DNA is TGTGCCAGCAGTACAGGGATAAATCAGCCCCAGCATTTT.

The chain links TRBV28 to TRBJ2-3; tentatively, D is TRBD2 (6 bases). Germline V gives CDR1 MDHEN, CDR2 SYDVKM. The CDR3 is 15 amino acids. V lost 5 bases, J lost 3 bases, and 15 bases lay in between. CDR3 sequence reads: CASSLLGGGTDTQYF. The CDR3 nucleotides read TGTGCCAGCAGTCTACTAGGTGGGGGGACAGATACGCAGTATTTT.

The rearrangement uses TRBV23-1 and TRBJ1-2; 9 bases agree with TRBD1. TRBV23-1 is sorted into the ORF group, with uncertain function. This CDR3 spans 15 amino acids. Trimming cost V 4 bases and J 4 bases; bases outside gene matches: 7. CDR3 bases: TGCGCCAGCAGTCTTACCGGGACAGGGTGCTATGGCTACACCTTC. It translates to CASSLTGTGCYGYTF.

The chain recombines TRBV29-1 with TRBJ1-2; possibly TRBD1 for D (6 bases). This CDR3 is 16 amino acids long. Germline values: CDR1 SQVTM, CDR2 ANQGSEA. Between the trimmed V and J ends, which lost 1 base and 5 bases, there was a span of 20 bases. CDR3 residues: CSVEGDGLQGVYGYTF. DNA of the CDR3: TGCAGCGTTGAAGGGGATGGTTTACAGGGAGTTTATGGCTACACCTTC.

V and J are TRBV28 and TRBJ1-3; no definite D call. Trimming cost V 3 bases and J 1 base, with 4 bases left between them. In germline, CDR1 is MDHEN, CDR2 SYDVKM. This CDR3 has 13 amino acids. The CDR3 DNA reads TGTGCCAGCAGTTTTGTATCTGGAAACACCATATATTTT. It codes for CASSFVSGNTIYF.

The chain carries TRBV5-1 and TRBJ2-7, with 9 bases matching TRBD1. The CDR3 totals 13 residues. Germline trimming cut 4 bases from V and 2 bases from J; bases unmatched to any gene: 1. Germline V gene lookup returns CDR1 SGHRS and CDR2 YFSETQ. The DNA of the CDR3 is TGCGCCAGCAGCCGACAGGGGGCCTACGAGCAGTACTTC. Protein sequence: CASSRQGAYEQYF.